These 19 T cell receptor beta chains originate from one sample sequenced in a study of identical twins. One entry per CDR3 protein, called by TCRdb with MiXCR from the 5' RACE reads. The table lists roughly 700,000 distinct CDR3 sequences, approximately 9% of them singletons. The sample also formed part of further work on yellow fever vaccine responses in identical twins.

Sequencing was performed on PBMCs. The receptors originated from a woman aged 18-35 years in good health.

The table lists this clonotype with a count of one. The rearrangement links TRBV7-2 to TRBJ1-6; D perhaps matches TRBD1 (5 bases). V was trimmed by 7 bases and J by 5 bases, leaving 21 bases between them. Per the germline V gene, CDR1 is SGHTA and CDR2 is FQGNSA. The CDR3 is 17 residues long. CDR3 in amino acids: CASTFVRYRGDNSPLHF. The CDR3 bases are TGTGCCAGCACATTCGTTCGGTACCGGGGGGATAATTCACCCCTCCACTTT.

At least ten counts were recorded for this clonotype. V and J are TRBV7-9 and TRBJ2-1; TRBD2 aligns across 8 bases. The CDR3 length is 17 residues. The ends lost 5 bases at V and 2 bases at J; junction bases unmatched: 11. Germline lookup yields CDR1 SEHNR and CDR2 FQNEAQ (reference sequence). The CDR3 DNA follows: TGTGCCAGCAGCAAGGCCTCCGGGACTAGAGCCTACAATGAGCAGTTCTTC. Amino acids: CASSKASGTRAYNEQFF.

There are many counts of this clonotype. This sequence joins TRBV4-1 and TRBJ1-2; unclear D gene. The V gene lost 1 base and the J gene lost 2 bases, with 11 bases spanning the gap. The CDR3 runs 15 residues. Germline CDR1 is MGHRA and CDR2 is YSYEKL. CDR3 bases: TGCGCCAGCAGCCAAGTCGGTTCGAGGAACTATGGCTACACCTTC. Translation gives CASSQVGSRNYGYTF.

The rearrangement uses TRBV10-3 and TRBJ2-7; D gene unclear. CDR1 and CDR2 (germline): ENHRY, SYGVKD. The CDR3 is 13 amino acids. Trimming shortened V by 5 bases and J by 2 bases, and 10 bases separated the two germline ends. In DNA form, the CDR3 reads TGTGCCATCAGTCCGGGCTCCCCCTACGAGCAGTACTTC. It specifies CAISPGSPYEQYF.

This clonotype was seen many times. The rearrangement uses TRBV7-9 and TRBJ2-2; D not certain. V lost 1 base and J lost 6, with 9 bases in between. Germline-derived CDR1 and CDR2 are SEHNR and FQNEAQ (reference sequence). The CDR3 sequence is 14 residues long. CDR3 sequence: CASSLVAGPGELFF. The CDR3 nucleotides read TGTGCCAGCAGCTTAGTGGCCGGACCCGGGGAGCTGTTTTTT.

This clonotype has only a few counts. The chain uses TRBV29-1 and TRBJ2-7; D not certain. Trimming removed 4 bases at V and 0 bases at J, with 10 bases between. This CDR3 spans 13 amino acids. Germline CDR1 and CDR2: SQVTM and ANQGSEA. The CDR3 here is CSVVGHDSYEQYF. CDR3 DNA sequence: TGCAGCGTTGTGGGCCACGACTCCTACGAGCAGTACTTC.

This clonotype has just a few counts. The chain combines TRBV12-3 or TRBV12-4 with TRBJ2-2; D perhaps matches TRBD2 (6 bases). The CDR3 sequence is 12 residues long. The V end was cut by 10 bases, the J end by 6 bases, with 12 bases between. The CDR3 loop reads CATDGGAGELFF. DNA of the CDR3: TGTGCCACCGACGGCGGGGCCGGGGAGCTGTTTTTT.

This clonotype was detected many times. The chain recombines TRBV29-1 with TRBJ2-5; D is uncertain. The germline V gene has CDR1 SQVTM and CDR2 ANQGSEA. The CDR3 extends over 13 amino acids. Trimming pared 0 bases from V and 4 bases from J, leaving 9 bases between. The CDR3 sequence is CSVEEEGTETQYF. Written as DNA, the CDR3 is TGCAGCGTTGAAGAGGAAGGTACAGAGACCCAGTACTTC.

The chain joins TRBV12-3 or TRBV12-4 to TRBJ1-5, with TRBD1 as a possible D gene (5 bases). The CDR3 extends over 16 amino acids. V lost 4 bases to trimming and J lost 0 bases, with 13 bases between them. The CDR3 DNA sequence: TGTGCCAGCAGTTGGGGGTGGGGCAATAGCAATCAGCCCCAGCATTTT. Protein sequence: CASSWGWGNSNQPQHF.

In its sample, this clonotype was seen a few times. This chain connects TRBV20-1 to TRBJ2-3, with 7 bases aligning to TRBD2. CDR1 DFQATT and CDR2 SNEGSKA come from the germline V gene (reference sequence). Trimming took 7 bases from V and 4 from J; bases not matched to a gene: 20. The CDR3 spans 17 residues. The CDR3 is CSVQGGREKPVADTQYF. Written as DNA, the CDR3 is TGCAGTGTCCAGGGAGGGCGGGAGAAACCGGTGGCAGATACGCAGTATTTT.

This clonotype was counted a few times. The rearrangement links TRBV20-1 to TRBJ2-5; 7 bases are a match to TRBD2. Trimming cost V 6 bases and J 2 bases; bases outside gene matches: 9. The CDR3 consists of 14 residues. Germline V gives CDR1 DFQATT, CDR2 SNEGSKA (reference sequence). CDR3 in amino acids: CSALTFSGQETQYF. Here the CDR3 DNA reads TGCAGTGCCCTCACGTTTAGCGGGCAAGAGACCCAGTACTTC.

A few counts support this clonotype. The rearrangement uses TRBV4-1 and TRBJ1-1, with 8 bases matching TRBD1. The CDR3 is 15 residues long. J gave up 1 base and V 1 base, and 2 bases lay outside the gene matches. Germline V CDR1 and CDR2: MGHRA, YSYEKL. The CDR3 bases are TGCGCCAGCAGCCAAGGAGACAGGGGGAACACTGAAGCTTTCTTT. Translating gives CASSQGDRGNTEAFF.

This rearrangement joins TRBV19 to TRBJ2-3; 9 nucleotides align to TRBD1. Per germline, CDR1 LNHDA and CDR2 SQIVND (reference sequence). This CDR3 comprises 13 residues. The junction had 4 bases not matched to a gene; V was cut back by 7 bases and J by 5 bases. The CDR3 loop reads CASKPGQGDTQYF. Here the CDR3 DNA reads TGTGCCAGTAAGCCGGGACAGGGAGATACGCAGTATTTT.

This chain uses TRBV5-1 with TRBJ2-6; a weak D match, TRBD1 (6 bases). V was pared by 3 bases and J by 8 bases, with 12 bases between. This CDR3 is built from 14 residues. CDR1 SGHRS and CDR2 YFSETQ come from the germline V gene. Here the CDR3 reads CASSSGDVSNVLTF. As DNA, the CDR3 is TGCGCCAGCAGCTCAGGGGATGTGTCCAACGTCCTGACTTTC.

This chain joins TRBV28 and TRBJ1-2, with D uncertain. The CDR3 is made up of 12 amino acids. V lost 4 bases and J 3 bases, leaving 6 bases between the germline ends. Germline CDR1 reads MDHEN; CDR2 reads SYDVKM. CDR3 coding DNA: TGTGCCAGCAGTTCCATCGACTATGGCTACACCTTC. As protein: CASSSIDYGYTF.

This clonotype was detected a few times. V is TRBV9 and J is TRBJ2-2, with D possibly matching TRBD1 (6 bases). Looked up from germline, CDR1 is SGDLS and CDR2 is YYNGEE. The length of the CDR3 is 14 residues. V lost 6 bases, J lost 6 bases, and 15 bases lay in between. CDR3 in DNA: TGTGCCAGCACCACAGGGTCCTCGGCCGGGGAGCTGTTTTTT. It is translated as CASTTGSSAGELFF. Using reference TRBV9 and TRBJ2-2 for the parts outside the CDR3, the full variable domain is DSGVTQTPKHLITATGQRVTLRCSPRSGDLSVYWYQQSLDQGLQFLIQYYNGEERAKGNILERFSAQQFPDLHSELNLSSLELGDSALYFCASTTGSSAGELFFGEGSRLTVL.

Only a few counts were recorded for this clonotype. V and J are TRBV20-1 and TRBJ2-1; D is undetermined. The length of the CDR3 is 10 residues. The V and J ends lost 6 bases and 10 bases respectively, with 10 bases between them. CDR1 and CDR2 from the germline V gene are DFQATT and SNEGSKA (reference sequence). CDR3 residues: CSALGSEQFF. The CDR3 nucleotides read TGCAGTGCCCTAGGGTCAGAGCAGTTCTTC.

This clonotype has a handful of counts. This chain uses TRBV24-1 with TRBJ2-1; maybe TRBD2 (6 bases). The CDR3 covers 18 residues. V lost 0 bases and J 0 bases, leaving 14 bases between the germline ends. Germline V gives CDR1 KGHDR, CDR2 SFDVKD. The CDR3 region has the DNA TGTGCCACCAGTGATTTGAGTGTTGACGGGAGCTCCTACAATGAGCAGTTCTTC. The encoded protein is CATSDLSVDGSSYNEQFF.

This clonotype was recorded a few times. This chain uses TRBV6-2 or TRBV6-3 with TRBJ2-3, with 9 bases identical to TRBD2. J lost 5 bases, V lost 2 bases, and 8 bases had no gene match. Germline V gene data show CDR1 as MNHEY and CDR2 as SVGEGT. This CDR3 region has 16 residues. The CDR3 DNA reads TGTGCCAGCAGTTACGAGGTAGCGGGAGATCGAGATACGCAGTATTTT. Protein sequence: CASSYEVAGDRDTQYF.